These 32 T cell receptor beta chains were sequenced from one sample in a study of shared clonotypes between healthy human individuals. The repertoire was sequenced with immunoSEQ multiplex PCR; TCRdb's copy has only in-frame clones and lacks some. The data show roughly 500,000 clones, roughly four fifths seen once. The sequencing sample was made of PBMCs. All receptors come from a woman between 35 and 50 years old in good health. Some clones in this sample may be carry-over from other donors' samples.

This chain links TRBV10-3 with TRBJ2-5, with D maybe TRBD2 (6 bases). CDR3 length equals 14 residues. CDR1 and CDR2 (germline): ENHRY, SYGVKD. Trimming pared 3 bases from V and 5 bases from J, leaving 13 bases between. The CDR3 coding sequence is TGTGCCATCAGTGATTCGCGGGACGCCGAGACCCAGTACTTC. This codes for CAISDSRDAETQYF.

The chain carries TRBV2 and TRBJ2-7; D gene uncertain. V was clipped by 1 base and J by 3 bases, with 1 base between them. Germline V lookup: CDR1 SNHLY, CDR2 FYNNEI. This CDR3 region has 11 residues. The CDR3 DNA reads as TGTGCCAGCAGTGAAGGCTACGAGCAGTACTTC. Translated: CASSEGYEQYF. Supplemented by reference TRBV2 and TRBJ2-7, the full variable domain reads EPEVTQTPSHQVTQMGQEVILRCVPISNHLYFYWYRQILGQKVEFLVSFYNNEISEKSEIFDDQFSVERPDGSNFTLKIRSTKLEDSAMYFCASSEGYEQYFGPGTRLTVT.

The J gene is TRBJ1-5, the V gene TRBV28, with TRBD1 as a possible D gene (5 bases). Germline loops: CDR1 MDHEN, CDR2 SYDVKM. This CDR3 spans 15 amino acids. V was pared by 3 bases and J by 2 bases, with 11 bases between. In DNA form, the CDR3 reads TGTGCCAGCAGTTTCGGGGGAGGTCGCAATCAGCCCCAGCATTTT. Residues: CASSFGGGRNQPQHF.

This chain uses TRBV7-2 with TRBJ2-1; TRBD2 aligns across 9 bases. The CDR3 has 16 residues. Trimming at V came to 5 bases and at J to 7 bases, leaving 12 bases not matched to a gene. In germline, CDR1 is SGHTA, CDR2 FQGNSA. CDR3 region: CASSRGLAPEGNEQFF. Here the CDR3 DNA reads TGTGCCAGCAGCCGGGGACTAGCTCCGGAGGGGAATGAGCAGTTCTTC.

This sequence joins TRBV10-2 and TRBJ2-1; D is unresolved. Germline CDR1 reads WSHSY; CDR2 reads SAAADI. This CDR3 has 18 amino acids. V was pared by 5 bases and J by 1 base, with 21 bases between. The CDR3 sequence is CASSLIPRSGDSYNEQFF. DNA of the CDR3: TGCGCCAGCAGTTTGATACCCCGTAGTGGGGATTCCTACAATGAGCAGTTCTTC.

The DNA for the CDR3 is TGTGCCAGCAGCCATCCGGGACAAGCTTTTTCACCCCTCCACTTT. Its translation: CASSHPGQAFSPLHF. V is TRBV11-2 and J is TRBJ1-6; TRBD1 is a possible D gene (6 bases). Trimming stripped 5 bases from V and 9 bases from J, with 17 bases between. Germline V gives CDR1 SGHAT, CDR2 FQNNGV. This CDR3 is built from 15 residues.

The chain joins TRBV30 to TRBJ1-2, with 12 bases identical to TRBD1. This CDR3 region has 15 residues. With V trimmed by 6 bases and J by 4 bases, 9 bases remained unmatched. CDR1 is GTSNPN and CDR2 is SVGIG in the germline V gene (reference sequence). DNA of the CDR3: TGTGCCTGCCGGGACAGGGGGCGGCCCCTCTATGGCTACACCTTC. Translating gives CACRDRGRPLYGYTF. Complete variable domain (other parts from reference TRBV30 and TRBJ1-2): SQTIHQWPATLVQPVGSPLSLECTVEGTSNPNLYWYRQAAGRGLQLLFYSVGIGQISSEVPQNLSASRPQDRQFILSSKKLLLSDSGFYLCACRDRGRPLYGYTFGSGTRLTVV.

Concerning this clone itself: A single base is all that separates this from a far larger clone, so a read error is likely. V and J are TRBV28 and TRBJ1-5; 7 positions agree with TRBD1. V dropped 6 bases and J dropped 1; count of bases not matched to a gene: 3. The CDR3 consists of 14 residues. Germline CDR1 MDHEN, CDR2 SYDVKM. The CDR3 region has the DNA TGTGCCAGCAGCCCGGGACAGAGCAATCAGCCCCAGCATTTT. It yields the protein CASSPGQSNQPQHF.

The chain has TRBV6-1 and TRBJ2-7; perhaps D is TRBD1 or TRBD2 (6 bases each). The CDR3 is made up of 15 amino acids. V was clipped by 8 bases and J by 0 bases, with 17 bases between them. The germline CDR1 and CDR2 sequences are MNHNS and SASEGT. For the CDR3, the DNA is TGTGCCAGCTTGATGGGGGCCGGGAGCTCCTACGAGCAGTACTTC. Encoded protein: CASLMGAGSSYEQYF.

CDR3 amino acids: CASKTHRSYEQYF. The CDR3 region has the DNA TGTGCCAGCAAGACTCACCGGTCCTACGAGCAGTACTTC. The J gene is TRBJ2-7, the V gene TRBV27; the D is unclear. The CDR3 covers 13 residues. The germline CDR1 and CDR2 sequences are MNHEY and SMNVEV (reference sequence). Between the trimmed V and J ends, which lost 7 bases and 1 base, there was a span of 11 bases.

The chain uses TRBV4-1 and TRBJ1-1; D possibly corresponds to TRBD1 (6 bases). The CDR3 sequence is 15 residues long. Trimming stripped 0 bases from V and 5 bases from J, with 13 bases between. Per germline, CDR1 MGHRA and CDR2 YSYEKL. CDR3 in DNA: TGCGCCAGCAGCCAAGATGCACAGGGAAATACTGAAGCTTTCTTT. This sequence encodes CASSQDAQGNTEAFF.

Only a few counts were recorded for this clone. V usage is TRBV27 and J usage is TRBJ1-1; D unclear. The CDR3 spans 15 residues. Germline loops: CDR1 MNHEY, CDR2 SMNVEV (reference sequence). Trimming removed 2 bases from V and 2 bases from J, with 12 bases in between. The CDR3 is CASSLEWATNTEAFF. CDR3 nucleotides: TGTGCCAGCAGTTTAGAGTGGGCTACCAACACTGAAGCTTTCTTT.

The rearrangement uses TRBV19 and TRBJ1-4; TRBD1 agrees at 10 bases. CDR3 size: 15 residues. V lost 5 bases, J lost 5 bases, and 5 bases stayed unmatched. Germline V gives CDR1 LNHDA, CDR2 SQIVND (reference sequence). CDR3: CASSAPGQGNEKLFF. The DNA of the CDR3 is TGTGCCAGTAGTGCACCGGGACAGGGGAATGAAAAACTGTTTTTT.

This rearrangement joins TRBV29-1 to TRBJ2-1, with 11 bases matching TRBD1. Trimming took 7 bases from V and 10 from J; bases not matched to a gene: 9. The CDR3 extends over 13 amino acids. Germline-derived CDR1 and CDR2 are SQVTM and ANQGSEA. The CDR3 sequence is CSGRDRGNSEQFF. The CDR3 DNA sequence: TGCAGCGGCCGGGACAGGGGGAATTCGGAGCAGTTCTTC.

V gene TRBV4-1 combines with J gene TRBJ2-1; the match to TRBD1 covers 9 bases. Germline V gene data show CDR1 as MGHRA and CDR2 as YSYEKL. This CDR3 contains 16 residues. V was clipped by 2 bases and J by 1 base; unmatched bases: 3. CDR3 sequence (DNA): TGCGCCAGCAGCCAATTAGGGACAGGGTCCTACAATGAGCAGTTCTTC. This translates into CASSQLGTGSYNEQFF.

This clone was seen at least ten times. The rearrangement uses TRBV27 and TRBJ1-2, with 10 bases identical to TRBD1. Germline CDR1 reads MNHEY; CDR2 reads SMNVEV (reference sequence). V lost 5 bases, J lost 4 bases, and 13 bases stayed unmatched. The CDR3 runs 17 residues. The CDR3 region has the DNA TGTGCCAGCAGTAGACAGGGGGCGATTCTACAGGGCTATGGCTACACCTTC. Translated, it gives CASSRQGAILQGYGYTF.

This clone came up many times. The chain joins TRBV15 to TRBJ2-2; D is ambiguous. The CDR3 is made up of 14 amino acids. With 6 bases removed from V and 0 bases from J, the gap between germline ends came to 8 bases. Germline CDR1 is LNHNV and CDR2 is YYDKDF (reference sequence). CDR3 amino acids: CATRTLANTGELFF. Here the CDR3 DNA reads TGTGCCACCAGGACGCTGGCGAACACCGGGGAGCTGTTTTTT. Looking up the rest from reference TRBV15 and TRBJ2-2 gives the full variable domain: DAMVIQNPRYQVTQFGKPVTLSCSQTLNHNVMYWYQQKSSQAPKLLFHYYDKDFNNEADTPDNFQSRRPNTSFCFLDIRSPGLGDTAMYLCATRTLANTGELFFGEGSRLTVL.

This clone has just a few counts. The chain joins TRBV30 to TRBJ1-1; no firm D call. CDR1 and CDR2 (germline): GTSNPN, SVGIG (reference sequence). The CDR3 consists of 13 residues. V was pared by 1 base and J by 4 bases, with 10 bases between. The CDR3 DNA follows: TGTGCCTGGAGTGGGGGTTTGGGCACTGAAGCTTTCTTT. Amino acids: CAWSGGLGTEAFF.

The rearrangement uses TRBV2 and TRBJ1-1; D uncertain. Germline CDR1 is SNHLY and CDR2 is FYNNEI. This CDR3 region has 15 residues. With 4 bases removed from V and 5 bases from J, the gap between germline ends came to 17 bases. CDR3 loop: CASSVSSGRRTEAFF. CDR3 bases: TGTGCCAGCAGTGTGTCAAGTGGGCGGAGGACTGAAGCTTTCTTT.

V gene TRBV30 combines with J gene TRBJ2-7, with 9 positions matching TRBD1. With V trimmed by 3 bases and J by 4 bases, 10 bases remained unmatched. This CDR3 is built from 15 residues. In germline, CDR1 is GTSNPN, CDR2 SVGIG (reference sequence). The CDR3 region is CAWRGGQGLRYEQYF. CDR3 coding DNA: TGTGCCTGGAGGGGGGGACAGGGATTAAGGTACGAGCAGTACTTC.

The V call is TRBV7-9, the J call TRBJ1-3; D is unclear. The CDR3 is 15 amino acids. Between the trimmed V and J ends, which lost 5 bases and 4 bases, there was a span of 15 bases. The germline V gene encodes CDR1 SEHNR and CDR2 FQNEAQ (reference sequence). CDR3 bases: TGTGCCAGCAGCCGTCTTCGGTATACCGGAAACACCATATATTTT. This sequence encodes CASSRLRYTGNTIYF.

About this clone: This likely reflects a read error, since a far larger clone is one base away. The gene calls are TRBV28 and TRBJ1-5; D uncertain. CDR1 MDHEN and CDR2 SYDVKM come from the germline V gene. The CDR3 sequence is 14 residues long. Written as DNA, the CDR3 is TGTGCCAGCTTGACCCGGAATAGCGATCAGCCCCAGCATTTT. Translated: CASLTRNSDQPQHF.

The chain employs TRBV7-8 and TRBJ1-1; 7 nucleotides match TRBD1. The J segment lost 3 bases and the V segment lost 5 bases, leaving 9 bases of the junction unmatched. This CDR3 spans 15 amino acids. Germline V gene sequence: CDR1 SGHVS, CDR2 FQNEAQ. CDR3 coding DNA: TGTGCCAGCAGCCCGCGGGACAGCCCATACACTGAAGCTTTCTTT. It specifies CASSPRDSPYTEAFF.

The chain couples TRBV19 to TRBJ1-2; D not certain. The germline V gene has CDR1 LNHDA and CDR2 SQIVND (reference sequence). CDR3 size: 12 residues. Trimming stripped 6 bases from V and 1 base from J, with 6 bases between. CDR3 sequence: CASSTYNYGYTF. The CDR3 bases are TGTGCCAGTAGCACGTATAACTATGGCTACACCTTC.

Comment on this clone: A much more abundant neighbour one base away suggests this may be a read error. The chain couples TRBV5-4 to TRBJ2-5; 10 bases line up with TRBD2. V dropped 4 bases and J dropped 3; count of bases not matched to a gene: 3. CDR1 is SGHNT, CDR2 YYREEE, per germline (reference sequence). The CDR3 runs 14 residues. CDR3 region: CASSTGLAEETQYF. The CDR3 nucleotides are TGTGCCAGCAGCACCGGACTAGCGGAAGAGACCCAGTACTTC.

This sequence joins TRBV2 and TRBJ2-6, with D unresolved. The CDR3 runs to 15 residues. Germline V gives CDR1 SNHLY, CDR2 FYNNEI. Trimming stripped 6 bases from V and 2 bases from J, with 11 bases between. The CDR3 coding sequence is TGTGCCAGCAGCTCCCAGGTGGCTGGGGCCAACGTCCTGACTTTC. Encoded protein: CASSSQVAGANVLTF.

This clone was seen a few times. This sequence joins TRBV29-1 and TRBJ2-1; tentatively, D is TRBD2 (5 bases). The CDR3 sequence is 11 residues long. With 6 bases removed from V and 12 bases from J, the gap between germline ends came to 15 bases. The germline V gene has CDR1 SQVTM and CDR2 ANQGSEA. The DNA for the CDR3 is TGCAGCGTCGGAGAGGGAGAATGGCAGTTCTTC. Translating it yields CSVGEGEWQFF.

The rearrangement links TRBV30 to TRBJ2-1; 11 bases map to TRBD2. V trimming: 1 base; J trimming: 5 bases; junction bases outside the gene matches: 4. Germline V gene sequence: CDR1 GTSNPN, CDR2 SVGIG (reference sequence). CDR3 size: 15 residues. CDR3 nucleotides: TGTGCCTGGAGTGGGGGGACTAGCGGAGACAATGAGCAGTTCTTC. Translated: CAWSGGTSGDNEQFF.

J is TRBJ1-1 and V is TRBV7-2; the D is unclear. Trimming took 2 bases from V and 0 from J, leaving 10 bases between them. CDR1 is SGHTA, CDR2 FQGNSA, per germline. The CDR3 loop spans 15 amino acids. CDR3 sequence reads: CASSLRTEMNTEAFF. In DNA, the CDR3 is TGTGCCAGCAGCTTAAGGACGGAGATGAACACTGAAGCTTTCTTT.

This chain joins TRBV4-3 and TRBJ1-2; 8 nucleotides agree with TRBD1. The junction had 3 bases not matched to a gene; V was cut back by 2 bases and J by 4 bases. The CDR3 length is 14 residues. Germline loops: CDR1 LGHNA, CDR2 YSLEER. The CDR3 reads CASSQRQGTYGYTF. CDR3 nucleotides: TGCGCCAGCAGCCAACGACAGGGGACCTATGGCTACACCTTC.

The chain is built from TRBV30 and TRBJ2-7; 12 bases are a match to TRBD2. Germline CDR1 and CDR2: GTSNPN and SVGIG (reference sequence). The CDR3 runs to 14 residues. V was clipped by 2 bases and J by 4 bases; unmatched bases: 3. The CDR3 region has the DNA TGTGCCTGGAGTTCGACTAGCGGGAGTTACGAGCAGTACTTC. Its translation is CAWSSTSGSYEQYF.

As regards this clone: This may be a read error: a much more frequent sequence differs by one nucleotide. The rearrangement uses TRBV5-4 and TRBJ2-2; no firm D call. Germline values: CDR1 SGHNT, CDR2 YYREEE (reference sequence). The CDR3 extends over 18 amino acids. The CDR3 loop reads CVSSLGTIGTFNTGELFF. CDR3 nucleotides: TGTGTCAGCAGCTTGGGCACAATCGGAACTTTTAACACCGGGGAGCTGTTTTTT.